This TCR beta chain is from a study of cytomegalovirus exposure and HLA in healthy donors (TCRdb year 2017). About the full investigation: According to an earlier analysis of 587 of the donors, about 179 million T cells yielded over 100 million unique TCR beta sequences and around 300 Gb of sequence data. To decide whether each TCR beta V gene segment behaved as functional or pseudogenic, an earlier analysis of over 500 of the donors relied on high-throughput TCR beta sequencing. Because of strong linkage in the cohort, five DR-DQ haplotypes were treated as single units for association and clustering. Roughly 310 gigabases of sequencing data and approximately 85 million unique TCR sequences were included in an early release covering about 700 HLA-typed donors. In a later genetic analysis, genome-wide SNP genotypes for about three fifths of the 666 donors were used, and that subset was treated as a discovery cohort. Donor age, sex, ethnicity and CMV serostatus were compiled alongside the repertoire data. To predict cytomegalovirus infection status, the study combined high-throughput TCR immunosequencing, statistical association of individual TCRs with disease status, and machine learning. The study used immunosequencing to profile the T cell repertoires of approximately 650 subjects and linked those repertoires to cytomegalovirus serostatus. Every discovery cohort repertoire had been produced on one sequencing platform. A later analysis re-examined previously published TCR beta repertoires from 600 to 700 donors and added high-resolution HLA genotyping to investigate patterns of TCR occurrence. Both class I and class II loci were covered by HLA typing, at four-digit resolution. Typing coverage differed by locus: A, B, C, DRB1 and DQB1 were typed in roughly 620-640 donors, DQA1 in around 500, DPA1 in over 600, and DPB1 in 472. Rather than using new phenotypic data, the later analysis identified candidate immune exposures from TCR beta sequences and from how often those sequences occurred across donors. A separate validation cohort of more than 100 different subjects was used in addition to the roughly 640-subject first cohort. The study was designed to test whether signatures of past pathogen exposure could be identified by cataloging public T cell receptors. Among the 398 genotyped donors, more than 70% belonged to the genetic ancestry cluster associated with self-reported Caucasian donors. Among a few hundred genotyped donors of the cohort, an average of around 240,000 unique TCR beta nucleotide sequences were sequenced per donor, roughly 18% of them non-productive. The study at large found these results: In a later analysis, HLA-associated TCR beta chains showed more clonal expansion and lower generation probabilities than non-associated chains that were equally common. A further reported finding was that TCR beta sequences accurately predicted the HLA-A and HLA-B alleles for most subjects in the first cohort. A later genetic analysis associated a missense DCLRE1C variant with V-gene and J-gene trimming of TCR beta chains, and an independent cohort replicated the association. The classifier was reported to diagnose cytomegalovirus status with high specificity and sensitivity in both the original cohort and the validation cohort. In an earlier analysis of 587 of the donors, most TCR beta V segments appeared in productive rearrangements about 87% or about 30% of the time, broadly matching IMGT annotations. A group of highly shared sequence variants was considered likely to be a technical artifact of the sequencing pipeline. Roughly uniform sequencing depth across donors was assumed in presence/absence analyses, although this assumption may not hold. Because HLA typing was missing for some donors at each locus, association tests included only the typed subset. The only immune exposure information available for the cohort was CMV serostatus. A later analysis found that TCR association rates varied across HLA loci, with DRB1 alleles showing the most associated TCRs and HLA-C alleles the fewest. According to a later genetic analysis, donors in an Asian-associated ancestry cluster had fewer N-insertions in productive TCRs than the approximately 630-donor mean. The authors suggested that the approach could potentially be generalized to other disease states and immunological phenotypes. Because counts were too low, about 18 rarely observed V segments, including chromosome 9 orphons, were left out of the earlier analysis of several hundred of the donors. Because the 87-base-pair reads could not distinguish some IMGT-functional V segments, including TRBV6-2 and TRBV6-3, those segments were excluded. In a later analysis, about 17,000 TCR beta sequences were associated with specific HLA alleles at a false discovery rate of 0.05. In a later analysis, most CMV-associated TCR beta chains were found to appear HLA-restricted, with HLA associations seemingly driven largely by CMV exposure. Across donors, most TCR sequences were observed very rarely, whereas some public TCRs were present in many individuals. Correlated functional status among segregating V segments might be attributable to linkage disequilibrium, but an unknown experimental factor could not be ruled out. A total of about 180 TCR beta chains were listed by the study as associated with cytomegalovirus. Assigning TCR associations to individual alleles was difficult when HLA alleles, especially DR and DQ, strongly co-occurred. In vitro tests confirmed that a few of the cytomegalovirus-associated TCR beta chains recognize cytomegalovirus antigens. Only TCR beta chains were sequenced in this cohort, and the absence of alpha or paired-chain data limited detectable features. According to a later analysis, parvovirus B19, influenza, CMV and Epstein-Barr virus appeared linked to several top co-occurrence clusters.

In total, 600 or so healthy bone marrow donors made up the cohort. Cohort members were all nominally healthy when sampled, although unrecorded immune exposures were likely present. The donor was CMV seronegative and was included in the group of around 320 seronegative cohort members. A peripheral blood sample was provided by each donor, and peripheral blood mononuclear cells were used for TCR beta sequencing. Genomic DNA was extracted from the blood cell samples with the Qiagen DNeasy Blood Extraction Kit. The germline ends are 4 bases apart after V is trimmed by 0 bases and J by 0 bases. CDR1 SGHNT and CDR2 YYREEE were looked up in the germline V gene (reference sequence). The CDR3, cysteine through phenylalanine, is 13 amino acids long. Only the CDR3 DNA is retained, 39 bases long and in frame from the first base. A word on this clone: Its antigen has not been determined.

The method behind the library was the immunoSEQ multiplex PCR assay. The multiplex PCR relied on a mix of 60 forward primers for TCR Vbeta segments and 13 reverse primers for TCR Jbeta segments. Amplification of the CDR3 region of rearranged TCR beta genes was performed with a multiplex PCR assay on genomic DNA. Amplified TCR beta libraries were sequenced as 87-base-pair reads on the Illumina HiSeq System. The study's own analysis went as follows. Across the 500 to 850 repertoires, a later analysis counted around 80 million unique TCR beta chains, around 10 million of which were shared by at least two donors. Raw reads were error-corrected and collapsed into unique sequences with a nearest-neighbor algorithm that merged closely related sequences to remove PCR and sequencing errors. To assign V, D and J gene segments, CDR3 sequences were aligned to IMGT reference sequences. Each retained sequence needed at least a six-nucleotide match to both a V gene segment and a J gene segment. Rearrangements were called productive when the CDR3 lacked stop codons and stayed in frame with V and J; all others were non-productive. CDR3 was defined according to IMGT convention as the region running from the second conserved V-encoded cysteine to the conserved J-encoded phenylalanine. The earlier analysis of 500 to 750 of the donors excluded any sequence lacking an unambiguous match to a single V gene segment. In an earlier analysis of approximately 590 of the donors, V segments were called functional above 56.7% productive rearrangements and were called segregating when the between-donor standard deviation exceeded 5%. To diagnose cytomegalovirus status from the catalog of TCR beta chain sequences, a statistical classification framework was built. In a later analysis, V and J genes were assigned by comparing TCR nucleotide sequences against IMGT/GENE-DB human TR gene sequences. In a later analysis, CDR3 sequences and most-parsimonious VDJ recombination scenarios were assigned using the TCRdist pipeline. In a later analysis, each TCR beta chain was defined by its CDR3 amino acid sequence together with its V-gene family, and reads lacking a unique V-gene family were excluded. As a way to deal with suspected cross-contamination and a sequencing artifact, a later analysis dropped 500 to 700 nucleotide sequences that were highly shared and had low generation probability. For each public chain, a later analysis derived a clonal expansion index from normalized ranks of inferred template counts within each repertoire. A later analysis computed generation probabilities with a VDJ recombination model fitted to out-of-frame rearrangements, and checked the results against IGoR. Hypergeometric tests were used in a later analysis to score TCR-TCR, TCR-HLA and TCR-CMV co-occurrence, with a repertoire-size bias correction applied to the TCR pairs. False discovery rates were estimated in a later analysis by permuting HLA or CMV assignments 20 times. A later analysis grouped co-occurring TCRs with DBSCAN, adding TCRdist sequence similarity when clustering within HLA-allele-positive subsets. Repertoires with fewer than 30,000 or more than 120,000 public chains were left out of co-occurrence clustering, as were five repertoires with anomalous nucleotide sharing. As stored in TCRdb, this immuneACCESS dataset retains in-frame rearrangements with V and J assigned. A fraction of the clones does not appear; measured against another copy, unresolved V genes explain less than half of the discrepancy, and the remainder lacks a known reason. V, J and clone size are those of that table, while D and trimming were read from the DNA. This specimen's table enumerates 75,000 to 85,000 clones. In total, the top ten clones hold approximately 0.63% of the sample.

This receptor was identified in a man aged 45-65 years in good health and CMV-seronegative. What was sequenced was PBMCs. The chain links TRBV5-4 with TRBJ2-7, with no reliable assignment of the D segment. The nucleotides read TGTGCCAGCAGCTTGGCCCACTCCTACGAGCAGTACTTC. Its product reads: CASSLAHSYEQYF. Here the CDR3 is joined to the reference TRBV5-4 and TRBJ2-7 genes, and the full variable domain is: ETGVTQSPTHLIKTRGQQVTLRCSSQSGHNTVSWYQQALGQGPQFIFQYYREEENGRGNFPPRFSGLQFPNYSSELNVNALELDDSALYLCASSLAHSYEQYFGPGTRLTVT.